What follows is one T cell receptor beta chain and its context. After extraction with the RNeasy kit, about 0.45 to 1 ug of the RNA was reverse transcribed using random hexamers. Amplification of TCR beta CDR3 across 54 Vbeta and 13 Jbeta was performed with immunoSEQ multiplex PCR. TCRdb itself ran the immunoSEQ multiplex PCR reads through MiXCR, one entry per CDR3 protein. The data show 160,000 or so distinct CDR3 sequences, roughly 95% seen once. The CDR3 totals 13 residues. Germline loops: CDR1 MGHRA, CDR2 YSYEKL. Trimming took off 1 base at V and 8 bases at J, with 8 bases between the two ends. This sample is part of a study of CD8 T cells in Susac syndrome. Sequencing of TCR beta was undertaken in CD8+ and CD4+ T cells derived from blood.

This TCR was sampled from a human donor with multiple sclerosis. The chain uses TRBV4-1 and TRBJ2-2; D is ambiguous. Sequenced material: CD8+ T cells from PBMCs. The chain's CDR3 is CASSQGYFGELFF. CDR3 sequence (DNA): TGCGCCAGCAGCCAAGGGTACTTTGGGGAGCTGTTTTTT.